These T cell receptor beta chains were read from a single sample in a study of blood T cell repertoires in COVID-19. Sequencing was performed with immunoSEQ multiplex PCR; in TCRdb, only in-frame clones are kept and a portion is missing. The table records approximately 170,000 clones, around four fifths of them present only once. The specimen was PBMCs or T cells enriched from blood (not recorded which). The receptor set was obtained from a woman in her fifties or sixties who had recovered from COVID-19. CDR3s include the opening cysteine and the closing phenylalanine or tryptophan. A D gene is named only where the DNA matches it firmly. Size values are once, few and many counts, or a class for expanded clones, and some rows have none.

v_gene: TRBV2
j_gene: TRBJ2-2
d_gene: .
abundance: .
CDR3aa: CASSDRAHTGELFF
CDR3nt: TGTGCCAGCAGTGACAGGGCGCACACCGGGGAGCTGTTTTTT

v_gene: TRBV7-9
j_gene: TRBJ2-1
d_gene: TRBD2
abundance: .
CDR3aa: CASSSAGGPAYEQFF
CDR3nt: TGTGCCAGCAGCTCGGCGGGGGGGCCTGCCTATGAGCAGTTCTTC

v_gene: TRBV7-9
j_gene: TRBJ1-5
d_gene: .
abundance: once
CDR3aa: CASSLTSINQPQHF
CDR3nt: TGTGCCAGCAGCTTAACTTCGATAAATCAGCCCCAGCATTTT

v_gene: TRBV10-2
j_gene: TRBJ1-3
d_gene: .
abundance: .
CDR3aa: CASSERQGGGNTIYF
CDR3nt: TGCGCCAGCAGTGAGCGCCAGGGCGGTGGAAACACCATATATTTT

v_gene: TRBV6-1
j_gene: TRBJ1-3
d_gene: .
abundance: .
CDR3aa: CASSELSGYSNTIYF
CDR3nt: TGTGCCAGCAGTGAACTTAGTGGTTATTCGAACACCATATATTTT

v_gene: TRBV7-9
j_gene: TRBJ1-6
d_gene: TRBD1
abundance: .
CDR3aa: CASSTQGGQHNSPLHF
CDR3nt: TGTGCCAGCAGCACCCAAGGGGGACAGCATAATTCACCCCTCCACTTT

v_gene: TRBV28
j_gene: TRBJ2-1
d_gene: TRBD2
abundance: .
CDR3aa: CASSGLGRSHNEQFF
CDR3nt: TGTGCCAGCAGTGGGCTCGGGAGGTCCCACAATGAGCAGTTCTTC

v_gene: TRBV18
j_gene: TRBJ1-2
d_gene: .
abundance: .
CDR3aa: CASSPTDGGTGYTF
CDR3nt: TGTGCCAGCTCACCAACGGATGGGGGGACTGGCTACACCTTC

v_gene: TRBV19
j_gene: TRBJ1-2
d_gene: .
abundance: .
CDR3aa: CASSWGRIRGYTF
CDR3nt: TGTGCCAGTAGTTGGGGGCGCATCCGCGGCTACACCTTC

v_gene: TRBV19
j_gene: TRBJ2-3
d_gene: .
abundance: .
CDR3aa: CASSPRLHSSTDTQYF
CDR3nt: TGTGCCAGTAGTCCGCGACTACATTCTAGCACAGATACGCAGTATTTT

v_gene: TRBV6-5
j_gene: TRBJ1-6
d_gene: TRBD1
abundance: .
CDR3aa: CASSKRTGNNSPLHF
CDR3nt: TGTGCCAGCAGTAAAAGGACAGGGAATAATTCACCCCTCCACTTT

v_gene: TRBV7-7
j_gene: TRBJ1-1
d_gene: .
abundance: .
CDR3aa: CASSGKERNTEAFF
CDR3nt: TGTGCCAGCAGTGGAAAGGAGAGGAACACTGAAGCTTTCTTT

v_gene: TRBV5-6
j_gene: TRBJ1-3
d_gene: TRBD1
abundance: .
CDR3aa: CASSGRGQGNTIYF
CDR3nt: TGTGCCAGCAGCGGAAGGGGGCAAGGAAACACCATATATTTT

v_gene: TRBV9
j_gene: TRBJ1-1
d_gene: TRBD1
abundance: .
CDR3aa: CASSVLDRGPTEAFF
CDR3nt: TGTGCCAGCAGCGTCCTTGACAGGGGGCCCACCGAAGCTTTCTTT

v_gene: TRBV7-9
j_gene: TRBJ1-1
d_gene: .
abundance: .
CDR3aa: CASSLARQARTEAFF
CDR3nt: TGTGCCAGCAGCTTAGCTCGACAGGCTAGGACTGAAGCTTTCTTT

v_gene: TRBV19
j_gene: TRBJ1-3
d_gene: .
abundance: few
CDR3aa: CASTVSGNTIYF
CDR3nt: TGTGCCAGTACAGTCTCTGGAAACACCATATATTTT

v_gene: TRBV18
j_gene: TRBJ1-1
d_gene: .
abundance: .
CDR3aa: CASSPGGRGVAEAFF
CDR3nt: TGTGCCAGCTCACCGGGGGGGCGCGGGGTAGCTGAAGCTTTCTTT

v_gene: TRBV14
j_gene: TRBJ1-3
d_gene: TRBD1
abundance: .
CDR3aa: CASSQGVAKLQGRGNTIYF
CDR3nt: TGTGCCAGCAGCCAAGGTGTCGCCAAATTACAGGGGAGGGGAAACACCATATATTTT

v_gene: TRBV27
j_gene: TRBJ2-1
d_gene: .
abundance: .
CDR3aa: CASRSIRGEPFF
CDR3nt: TGTGCCAGCAGATCTATCAGGGGGGAGCCTTTCTTC

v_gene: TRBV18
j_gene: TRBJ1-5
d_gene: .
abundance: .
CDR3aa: CASSPPGTNNQPQHF
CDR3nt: TGTGCCAGCTCACCCCCCGGGACAAACAATCAGCCCCAGCATTTT

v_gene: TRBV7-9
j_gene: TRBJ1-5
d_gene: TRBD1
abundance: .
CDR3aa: CASSSDRGHQPQHF
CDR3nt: TGTGCCAGCAGCTCCGACAGGGGGCACCAGCCCCAGCATTTT

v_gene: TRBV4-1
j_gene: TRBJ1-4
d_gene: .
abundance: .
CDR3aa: CASSQGISRGNEKLFF
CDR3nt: TGCGCCAGCAGCCAAGGGATCAGCAGGGGAAATGAAAAACTGTTTTTT

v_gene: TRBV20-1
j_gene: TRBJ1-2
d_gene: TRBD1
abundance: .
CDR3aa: CSASSTGVGNYGYTF
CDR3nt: TGCAGTGCTAGTAGTACAGGGGTGGGTAACTATGGCTACACCTTC

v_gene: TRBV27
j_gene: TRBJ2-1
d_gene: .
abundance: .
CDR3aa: CASSLLSGVYNEQFF
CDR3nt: TGTGCCAGCAGTTTATTGTCGGGGGTCTACAATGAGCAGTTCTTC

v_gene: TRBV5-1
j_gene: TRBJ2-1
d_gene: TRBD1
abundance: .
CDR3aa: CASSFPGQGRFRDSYNEQFF
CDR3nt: TGCGCCAGCAGCTTCCCGGGACAGGGTAGATTCCGAGACTCCTACAATGAGCAGTTCTTC

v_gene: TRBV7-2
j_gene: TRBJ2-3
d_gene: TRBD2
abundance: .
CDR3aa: CASSSWLPSGGAVDTQYF
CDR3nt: TGTGCCAGCAGCTCCTGGCTCCCTAGCGGGGGGGCGGTAGATACGCAGTATTTT

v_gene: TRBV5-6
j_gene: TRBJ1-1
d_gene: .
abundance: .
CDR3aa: CASSLVLAPEAFF
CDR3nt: TGTGCCAGCAGCTTGGTTTTGGCCCCTGAAGCTTTCTTT

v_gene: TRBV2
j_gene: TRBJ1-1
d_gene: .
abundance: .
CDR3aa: CASSEGGTTTNTEAFF
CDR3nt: TGTGCCAGCAGTGAAGGGGGCACGACGACGAACACTGAAGCTTTCTTT

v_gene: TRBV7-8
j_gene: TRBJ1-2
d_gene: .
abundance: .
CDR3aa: CASNSASGGGDYGYTF
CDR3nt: TGTGCCAGCAACTCCGCCTCGGGGGGCGGAGACTATGGCTACACCTTC

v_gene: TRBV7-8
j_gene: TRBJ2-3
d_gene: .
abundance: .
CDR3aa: CASSQRTQADTQYF
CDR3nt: TGTGCCAGCAGTCAAAGGACTCAGGCGGATACGCAGTATTTT

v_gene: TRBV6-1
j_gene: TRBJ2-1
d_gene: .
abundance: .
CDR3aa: CASSERTDIKQFF
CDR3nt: TGTGCCAGCAGTGAACGGACGGACATTAAGCAGTTCTTC

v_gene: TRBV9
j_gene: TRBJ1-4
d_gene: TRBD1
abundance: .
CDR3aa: CASSGWDRPPTNEKLFF
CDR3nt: TGTGCCAGCAGCGGTTGGGACAGACCACCAACTAATGAAAAACTGTTTTTT

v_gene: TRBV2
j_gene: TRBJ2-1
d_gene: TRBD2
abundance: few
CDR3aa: CASRLLAGGSSYNEQFF
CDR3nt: TGTGCCAGCAGATTACTAGCGGGGGGCTCAAGCTACAATGAGCAGTTCTTC

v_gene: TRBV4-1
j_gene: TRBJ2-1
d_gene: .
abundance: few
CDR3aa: CASSQGGRPEQFF
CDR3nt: TGCGCCAGCAGCCAAGGAGGAAGGCCAGAGCAGTTCTTC

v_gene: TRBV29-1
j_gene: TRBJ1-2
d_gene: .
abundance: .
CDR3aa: CSVEVGNYGYTF
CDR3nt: TGCAGCGTTGAAGTGGGCAACTATGGCTACACCTTC

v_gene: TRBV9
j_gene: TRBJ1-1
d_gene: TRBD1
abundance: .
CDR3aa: CASSGRDRGIEAFF
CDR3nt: TGTGCCAGCAGCGGCCGGGACAGAGGAATAGAAGCTTTCTTT

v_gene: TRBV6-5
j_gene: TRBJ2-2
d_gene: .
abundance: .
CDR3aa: CASRVPGGELFF
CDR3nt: TGTGCCAGCAGGGTCCCAGGGGGGGAGCTGTTTTTT

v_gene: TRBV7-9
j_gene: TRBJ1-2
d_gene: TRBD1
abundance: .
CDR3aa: CASRPDRVGGYTF
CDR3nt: TGTGCCAGCAGACCAGACAGGGTGGGTGGCTACACCTTC

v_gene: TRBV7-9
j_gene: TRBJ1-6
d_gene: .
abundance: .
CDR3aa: CASSMGAGAAAPLHF
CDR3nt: TGTGCCAGCAGCATGGGTGCAGGGGCAGCAGCACCCCTCCACTTT

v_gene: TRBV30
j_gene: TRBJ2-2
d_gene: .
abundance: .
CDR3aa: CAGLLTGELFF
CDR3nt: TGTGCCGGGCTACTGACCGGGGAGCTGTTTTTT

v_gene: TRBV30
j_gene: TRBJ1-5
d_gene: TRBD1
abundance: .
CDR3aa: CAWSVLGRQGVQPQHF
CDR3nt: TGTGCCTGGAGTGTACTTGGCCGACAGGGCGTTCAGCCCCAGCATTTT

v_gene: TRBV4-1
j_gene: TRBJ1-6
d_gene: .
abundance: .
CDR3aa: CASSQGGSPGSSYNSPLHF
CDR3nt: TGCGCCAGCAGCCAAGGAGGGAGCCCGGGGAGTTCCTATAATTCACCCCTCCACTTT

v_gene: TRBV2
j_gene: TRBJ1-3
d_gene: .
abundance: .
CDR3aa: CASTAGTGNTIYF
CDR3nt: TGTGCCAGCACGGCCGGGACTGGAAACACCATATATTTT

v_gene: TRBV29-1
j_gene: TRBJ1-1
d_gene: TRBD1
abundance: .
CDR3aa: CSVGDSRNTEAFF
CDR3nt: TGCAGCGTTGGGGACAGCAGGAACACTGAAGCTTTCTTT

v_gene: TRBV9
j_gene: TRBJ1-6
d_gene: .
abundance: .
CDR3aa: CASSVDGSTLHF
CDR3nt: TGTGCCAGCAGCGTAGACGGTTCCACCCTCCACTTT

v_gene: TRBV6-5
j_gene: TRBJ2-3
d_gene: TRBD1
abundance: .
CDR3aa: CAGDRAGDTQYF
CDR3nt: TGTGCCGGCGACAGGGCGGGAGATACGCAGTATTTT

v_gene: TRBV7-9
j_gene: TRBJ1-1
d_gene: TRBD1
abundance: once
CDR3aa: CASSRDRVAFF
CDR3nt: TGTGCCAGCAGCCGAGACAGGGTAGCTTTCTTT

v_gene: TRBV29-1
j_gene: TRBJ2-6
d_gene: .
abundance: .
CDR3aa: CSVEVSGANVLTF
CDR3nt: TGCAGCGTGGAGGTATCTGGGGCCAACGTCCTGACTTTC